The 9 T cell receptor beta chains reported below all come from one sample, sequenced in a study of molecular identifiers for immune sequencing clone quantification. TCRdb ran MiXCR on the PCR reads and lists one entry per CDR3 protein. The repertoire holds 300,000 to 400,000 distinct CDR3 sequences, with about a quarter as singletons. Sequenced input: naive CD8+ T cells from blood, with Jurkat cell RNA spiked in. Sample subset: FACS-sorted CD8+CD4-CCR7+CD45RA+ naive T cells. The source of these receptors is a human donor in good health. Some libraries in this study had Jurkat cell RNA spiked in.

This clonotype has a count of ten or more. This chain uses TRBV6-6 with TRBJ1-1; D call uncertain. The CDR3 loop spans 12 amino acids. Germline V gives CDR1 MNHNY, CDR2 SVGAGI (reference sequence). Trimming stripped 4 bases from V and 4 bases from J, with 7 bases between. This chain's CDR3 is CASSWGSTEAFF. In DNA, the CDR3 is TGTGCCAGCAGTTGGGGATCCACTGAAGCTTTCTTT.

This clonotype was counted only a few times. This chain uses TRBV6-6 with TRBJ2-7, with 7 bases lining up with TRBD1. CDR3 size: 15 residues. Germline V gives CDR1 MNHNY, CDR2 SVGAGI (reference sequence). Germline trimming cut 5 bases from V and 0 bases from J; bases unmatched to any gene: 7. CDR3 sequence: CASSPTDRPSYEQYF. Written as DNA, the CDR3 is TGTGCCAGCAGTCCCACGGACAGGCCCTCCTACGAGCAGTACTTC.

This clonotype appeared many times. V is TRBV6-2 or TRBV6-3 and J is TRBJ1-1; 7 bases map to TRBD1. The junction had 2 bases not matched to a gene; V was cut back by 6 bases and J by 1 base. The germline V gene encodes CDR1 MNHEY and CDR2 SVGEGT. CDR3 length: 13 residues. CDR3 coding DNA: TGTGCCAGCAGGGACAGGCGGAACACTGAAGCTTTCTTT. It encodes CASRDRRNTEAFF.

This clonotype appeared many times. CDR3 protein: CASSQVWGYEQYF. As DNA, the CDR3 is TGCGCCAGCAGCCAAGTTTGGGGGTACGAGCAGTACTTC. The chain couples TRBV4-1 to TRBJ2-7, with D perhaps assigned TRBD1 or TRBD2 (5 bases each). V was trimmed by 1 base and J by 4 bases, leaving 8 bases between them. The germline gives CDR1 MGHRA, CDR2 YSYEKL. The CDR3 length is 13 residues.

The chain recombines TRBV7-2 with TRBJ2-2; no clear D gene. This CDR3 is 16 amino acids long. Germline values: CDR1 SGHTA, CDR2 FQGNSA. The V gene lost 1 base and the J gene lost 3 bases, with 12 bases spanning the gap. The CDR3 nucleotides read TGTGCCAGCAGCTTAGAAGTTTACGGATACACCGGGGAGCTGTTTTTT. This translates into CASSLEVYGYTGELFF.

This clonotype was observed many times. This clone may be a read error of a much larger clone one base away. V is TRBV29-1 and J is TRBJ1-1; D is uncertain. Per germline, CDR1 SQVTM and CDR2 ANQGSEA. The CDR3 has 11 residues. The germline V and J ends were trimmed by 4 bases and 1 base, with 4 bases remaining between them. CDR3 protein: CSVVENTEAFF. CDR3 DNA sequence: TGCAGCGTTGTGGAGAACACTGAAGCTTTCTTT.

This clonotype was seen just once. The V and J genes are TRBV12-3 or TRBV12-4 and TRBJ2-1; 8 bases are shared with TRBD1. The CDR3 is 14 amino acids. Trimming removed 5 bases from V and 5 bases from J; junction bases left unmatched: 5. The chain's CDR3 is CASSPDRADNEQFF. The CDR3 nucleotides read TGTGCCAGCAGTCCGGACAGGGCCGACAATGAGCAGTTCTTC.

This clonotype was counted ten times or more. The chain carries TRBV5-1 and TRBJ2-7; 14 nucleotides line up with TRBD2. Per germline, CDR1 SGHRS and CDR2 YFSETQ. Trimming cost V 4 bases and J 3 bases; bases outside gene matches: 6. The CDR3 covers 16 residues. The CDR3 DNA follows: TGCGCCAGCAGCGGAGGGACTAGCGGGAGTGTCTACGAGCAGTACTTC. It yields the protein CASSGGTSGSVYEQYF.

The chain has TRBV13 and TRBJ2-2; D not resolved. This CDR3 has 15 residues. The V gene lost 4 bases and the J gene lost 2 bases, with 11 bases spanning the gap. The germline CDR1 and CDR2 sequences are PRHDT and FYEKMQ (reference sequence). The CDR3, as DNA: TGTGCCAGCAGCTACCCCGGGTTAAACACCGGGGAGCTGTTTTTT. As protein: CASSYPGLNTGELFF.